This entry features one TCR beta chain sequence. Its antigen is not yet known. No base quality values were provided; no much bigger clone lies one nucleotide off. TCRbeta CDR3 regions were amplified from genomic DNA by means of the immunoSEQ Assay, a bias-controlled multiplex PCR. Turning to the authors' computational methods: The number of nucleated cells in each sample was estimated by amplification of reference gene primers within the assay. Sequence reads were collapsed and filtered to measure the absolute abundance of every unique TCRbeta CDR3 rearrangement. For each sample, productive Simpson clonality was calculated as the square root of Simpson's diversity index over productive rearrangements. Sourced from immuneACCESS, this table was stored by TCRdb with only in-frame sequences that have V and J called. A share of the clones is absent; for the studies checked, an unresolved V gene accounts for under half, and the remainder has no known explanation. V and J calls and clone size are given by that table; D and trimming were obtained from the DNA. The sample data list roughly 250,000 clones, and roughly 86% of these were observed just once. The ten largest clones add up to approximately 2.1% of the sample.

This sample was included in a study of blood T cell repertoires in COVID-19 (dated by TCRdb to about 2020). Some background on the complete study: Collaborator samples came from the United States, Italy and Spain and covered acute and convalescent phases of COVID-19. The material from the prospective study consisted of cDNA or gDNA derived from T cells, B-cell-depleted T cells, or PBMCs. The dataset comprised deeply sampled blood TCRbeta repertoires from subjects exposed to, actively infected with, or recovered from COVID-19. The repertoires were released in a freely available public database intended as a resource for research on the immune response to SARS-CoV-2. The samples were drawn from the first 160 participants of the ongoing ImmuneRACE study and from roughly 1,300 subjects provided by 6 global collaborators. Sample metadata almost always included a de-identified subject ID, COVID-19 status, age in years and sex. HLA class I and class II types, where available, came from metadata supplied by the sample provider rather than from assay-based typing. Overall results and qualifications from the work: Clinical and demographic metadata were provided uncurated, with the amount varying by source and participant.

The germline V gene provides CDR1 KGHSH and CDR2 LQKENI. V is cut by 6 bases and J by 0 bases, and the space between the germline ends is 18 bases. Reading from cysteine to phenylalanine, the CDR3 counts 18 amino acids. CDR3 DNA only is kept here, 54 bases in frame from base 1. Participants in the prospective study were aged roughly 18 to 100 years, lived in 20 to 25 United States geographic areas, and enrolled through a virtual design. In the prospective study, cohorts were assigned on the basis of participant-reported clinical history obtained from a screening survey and a study questionnaire. Recovered participants in ImmuneRACE Cohort 3 were defined by two consecutive negative NP/OP PCR tests, clearance by a healthcare professional, or resolution of symptoms. In the prospective study, mobile phlebotomists collected whole blood, serum and a nasopharyngeal or oropharyngeal swab from each participant. Participants in the prospective study had the option to provide additional blood draws and questionnaires over an approximately 2-month period. Blood samples from the prospective study were shipped frozen or at room temperature prior to DNA extraction.

The V and J segments used are TRBV18 and TRBJ2-6; TRBD1 is perhaps the D gene, given 6 matching bases. The receptor comes from a woman in her fifties or sixties who had recovered from COVID-19. Sequenced material: PBMCs or T cells enriched from blood (not recorded which). Read as DNA, the sequence is TGTGCCAGCTCTTTCCAGGGATCGACAGGCTCTGGGGCCAACGTCCTGACTTTC. It encodes CASSFQGSTGSGANVLTF. Reference TRBV18 and TRBJ2-6 genes cover what lies past the CDR3, so the full variable domain is NAGVMQNPRHLVRRRGQEARLRCSPMKGHSHVYWYRQLPEEGLKFMVYLQKENIIDESGMPKERFSAEFPKEGPSILRIQQVVRGDSAAYFCASSFQGSTGSGANVLTFGAGSRLTVL.